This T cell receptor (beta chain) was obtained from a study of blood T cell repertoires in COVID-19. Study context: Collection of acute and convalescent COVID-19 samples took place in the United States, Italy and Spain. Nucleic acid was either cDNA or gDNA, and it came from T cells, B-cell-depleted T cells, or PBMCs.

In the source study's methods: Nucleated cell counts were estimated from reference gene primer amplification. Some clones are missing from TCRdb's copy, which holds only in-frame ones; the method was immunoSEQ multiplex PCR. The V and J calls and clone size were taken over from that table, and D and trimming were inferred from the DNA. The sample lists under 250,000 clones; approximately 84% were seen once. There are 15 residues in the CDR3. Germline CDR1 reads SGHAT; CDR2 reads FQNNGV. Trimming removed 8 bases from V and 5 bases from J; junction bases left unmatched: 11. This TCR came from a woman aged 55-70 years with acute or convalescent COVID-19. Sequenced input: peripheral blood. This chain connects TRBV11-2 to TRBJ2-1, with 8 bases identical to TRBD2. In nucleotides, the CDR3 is TGTGCCAGCTCCAACCCGGGACTAGGACACAATGAGCAGTTCTTC. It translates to CASSNPGLGHNEQFF.